This entry is about one TCR beta chain. Its cognate antigen is unknown. Germline V gives CDR1 SGHRS, CDR2 YFSETQ. The germline V and J ends were trimmed by 0 bases and 0 bases, with 8 bases remaining between them. CDR3 length equals 15 residues. The data originate from a study of T cells in Graves' hyperthyroidism and ophthalmopathy. Findings and limits, study-wide: Blood shared most expanded thyroid clonotypes above 0.001.

It was uncontrolled infection, other autoimmune disease, pregnancy or lactation that excluded patients. TCR beta CDR3 regions were amplified from RNA. During a first-round RT-PCR of the TCR CDR3, the HTBI primer set was used. One entry per CDR3 protein, called by TCRdb with MiXCR from the multiplex PCR reads. The sample has 250,000 or so distinct CDR3 sequences; 14% to 15% are singletons. Sequenced input: blood. The sequence derives from a woman aged 40 to 50 with Graves' hyperthyroidism that later progressed to Graves' ophthalmopathy. The chain employs TRBV5-1 and TRBJ2-3; D not certain. The CDR3 here is CASSLALPSTDTQYF. In nucleotides, the CDR3 is TGCGCCAGCAGCTTGGCCCTGCCTAGCACAGATACGCAGTATTTT.